This is a list of T cell receptor beta chains from one sample in a study of blood T cell repertoires in COVID-19. Sequencing used immunoSEQ multiplex PCR; TCRdb keeps in-frame clones, though not all of them. The data hold around 260,000 clones, with 86% observed a single time. The material sequenced was peripheral blood. The receptors originated from a woman aged 25 to 39 with active or convalescent COVID-19. The CDR3 runs from the conserved cysteine through the conserved F or W. The D gene is left open where the match is weak. Clone sizes are given selectively: once, few, many, or a class where the clone is expanded.

abundance: NA
v_gene: TRBV20-1
d_gene: NA
j_gene: TRBJ2-2
CDR3nt: TGCAGTGCTAGGAGGACCGGGGAGCTGTTTTTT
CDR3aa: CSARRTGELFF

abundance: NA
v_gene: TRBV7-9
d_gene: NA
j_gene: TRBJ1-2
CDR3nt: TGTGCCAGCAGCTTATCAAATCCCGGACAGAACTATGGCTACACCTTC
CDR3aa: CASSLSNPGQNYGYTF

abundance: NA
v_gene: TRBV28
d_gene: NA
j_gene: TRBJ1-5
CDR3nt: TGTGCCAGCAGTGGGGGGGGGCCCCAGCATTTT
CDR3aa: CASSGGGPQHF

abundance: NA
v_gene: TRBV9
d_gene: TRBD1
j_gene: TRBJ1-3
CDR3nt: TGTGCCAGCAGCCCCTGGACAGGGGCCGGAAACACCATATATTTT
CDR3aa: CASSPWTGAGNTIYF

abundance: NA
v_gene: TRBV10-3
d_gene: NA
j_gene: TRBJ2-7
CDR3nt: TGTGCCTCCCAGGACCCGGGACTGAGCTACGAGCAGTACTTC
CDR3aa: CASQDPGLSYEQYF

abundance: NA
v_gene: TRBV4-3
d_gene: TRBD1
j_gene: TRBJ1-4
CDR3nt: TGCGCCAGCAGCCAAGATTTGCGGACAGGGGTTGGAAAACTGTTTTTT
CDR3aa: CASSQDLRTGVGKLFF

abundance: NA
v_gene: TRBV19
d_gene: TRBD2
j_gene: TRBJ2-7
CDR3nt: TGTGCCAGTAGTATAGGCGGGGGGCAAGCCTACGAGCAGTACTTC
CDR3aa: CASSIGGGQAYEQYF

abundance: NA
v_gene: TRBV30
d_gene: NA
j_gene: TRBJ2-3
CDR3nt: TGTGCCTGGACGATAGGTAGCGGTAACACAGATACGCAGTATTTT
CDR3aa: CAWTIGSGNTDTQYF

abundance: NA
v_gene: TRBV30
d_gene: NA
j_gene: TRBJ1-6
CDR3nt: TGTGCCTGCCCTGGGAGGGGGGGCACTTCGGGGTCACCCCTCCACTTT
CDR3aa: CACPGRGGTSGSPLHF

abundance: NA
v_gene: TRBV5-4
d_gene: TRBD2
j_gene: TRBJ2-2
CDR3nt: TGTGCCAGCAGCTTGGTTTTTAGCGGGGGGGCCGGGGAGCTGTTTTTT
CDR3aa: CASSLVFSGGAGELFF

abundance: NA
v_gene: TRBV4-3
d_gene: NA
j_gene: TRBJ2-2
CDR3nt: TGCGCCAGCAGCCTCGGAAGGGTGACAGAAACCGGGGAGCTGTTTTTT
CDR3aa: CASSLGRVTETGELFF

abundance: NA
v_gene: TRBV28
d_gene: TRBD1
j_gene: TRBJ2-5
CDR3nt: TGTGCCACCTCAGGCAGGGGGATAGAGACCCAGTACTTC
CDR3aa: CATSGRGIETQYF

abundance: NA
v_gene: TRBV9
d_gene: NA
j_gene: TRBJ2-1
CDR3nt: TGTGCCAGCAGCGCCCATATCGGCTCCTACAATGAGCAGTTCTTC
CDR3aa: CASSAHIGSYNEQFF

abundance: NA
v_gene: TRBV6-5
d_gene: NA
j_gene: TRBJ1-2
CDR3nt: TGTGCCAGCCGCGCACGGGGAGCGGGGGGCTACACCTTC
CDR3aa: CASRARGAGGYTF

abundance: few
v_gene: TRBV2
d_gene: NA
j_gene: TRBJ1-1
CDR3nt: TGTGCCAGCAGTGAGGGGACAAGCACTGAAGCTTTCTTT
CDR3aa: CASSEGTSTEAFF

abundance: once
v_gene: TRBV20-1
d_gene: NA
j_gene: TRBJ1-2
CDR3nt: TGCAGTGCTAGGTCTCCCTCCGGCTACACCTTC
CDR3aa: CSARSPSGYTF

abundance: NA
v_gene: TRBV18
d_gene: TRBD1
j_gene: TRBJ2-7
CDR3nt: TGTGCCAGCTCACCACGCAGGGGGCTTTTCTACGAGCAGTACTTC
CDR3aa: CASSPRRGLFYEQYF

abundance: once
v_gene: TRBV27
d_gene: TRBD2
j_gene: TRBJ2-1
CDR3nt: TGTGCCAGCAGTCCGACTAGCGGGGGGTTCAATGAGCAGTTCTTC
CDR3aa: CASSPTSGGFNEQFF

abundance: NA
v_gene: TRBV2
d_gene: NA
j_gene: TRBJ1-2
CDR3nt: TGTGCCAGCAGCCTGACAGACTATGGCTACACCTTC
CDR3aa: CASSLTDYGYTF

abundance: NA
v_gene: TRBV5-1
d_gene: TRBD1
j_gene: TRBJ2-6
CDR3nt: TGCGCCAGCAGCGGAACCGGGACAGGGACAACTGGGGCCAACGTCCTGACTTTC
CDR3aa: CASSGTGTGTTGANVLTF

abundance: NA
v_gene: TRBV15
d_gene: TRBD2
j_gene: TRBJ2-7
CDR3nt: TGTGCCGGACCTAGCGGGGAGGGGTACTTC
CDR3aa: CAGPSGEGYF

abundance: NA
v_gene: TRBV11-2
d_gene: NA
j_gene: TRBJ2-7
CDR3nt: TGTGCCAGCAGCTTAGAACAGGGAATAGGCGAGCAGTACTTC
CDR3aa: CASSLEQGIGEQYF